This entry is about one T cell receptor (beta chain). As yet, its antigen is unknown. The data were taken from a study of T cell responses to AZD1222 COVID-19 vaccine. Overall study context: Analysis merged second doses at about 4 or about 12 weeks. Whole-study results and caveats: It was only a handful of AZD1222 recipients who were seropositive at baseline. Vaccine-associated CD4 TCRs spanned spike, dominant at 160-218 and 743-854. Spike-specific TCR breadth and depth rose after two AZD1222 doses.

There are 14 residues in the CDR3. Trimming took off 0 bases at V and 4 bases at J, with 9 bases between the two ends. Germline V lookup: CDR1 LNHNV, CDR2 YYDKDF (reference sequence). TCRdb's copy holds only in-frame clones and misses some; the assay was immunoSEQ multiplex PCR. The data hold around 160,000 clones, with around nine tenths observed a single time. The genes are TRBV15 and TRBJ1-1, with D uncertain. The material was peripheral blood, obtained on day 0 of AZD1222 vaccination. The receptor comes from an adult in good health. In DNA, the CDR3 is TGTGCCACCAGCAGAGATCCCAGTGCCACTGAAGCTTTCTTT. Its translation: CATSRDPSATEAFF.